The clone carrying this TCR beta chain has at least ten counts. Antigen: not known. Time point given: newly diagnosed GD, antithyroid drugs for less than 3 months. Isolated PBMC RNA provided the starting material for the TCR library. The data stem from a study of regulatory T cells in long-lasting Graves disease. Study-wide findings and caveats: The persistent group shared about 2,600 public clonotypes, more than the approximately 890 shared by new patients.

Arm-PCR of CDR3 regions and iRepertoire HTBI primers were the basis on which TCR beta libraries were built. One entry per CDR3 protein results from TCRdb running MiXCR on the multiplex PCR reads. Of around 500,000 distinct CDR3 sequences detected, 13% appear once; the ten largest clones hold approximately 9.3%. There are 17 residues in the CDR3. Unmatched junction bases numbered 19, after V lost 6 bases and J lost 10 bases. The data also belong to a second study, concerning T cells in Graves' hyperthyroidism and ophthalmopathy.

The source is a man aged 25 to 40 with Graves disease. The rearrangement links TRBV12-3 or TRBV12-4 to TRBJ2-1, with 9 bases matching TRBD2. This material consisted of peripheral blood mononuclear cells (PBMCs), taken at new diagnosis, from a patient treated with antithyroid drugs. CDR3 residues: CASRPSSGEVGLREQFF. CDR3 nucleotide sequence: TGTGCCAGCAGACCTTCTAGCGGGGAGGTCGGTTTACGAGAGCAGTTCTTC.